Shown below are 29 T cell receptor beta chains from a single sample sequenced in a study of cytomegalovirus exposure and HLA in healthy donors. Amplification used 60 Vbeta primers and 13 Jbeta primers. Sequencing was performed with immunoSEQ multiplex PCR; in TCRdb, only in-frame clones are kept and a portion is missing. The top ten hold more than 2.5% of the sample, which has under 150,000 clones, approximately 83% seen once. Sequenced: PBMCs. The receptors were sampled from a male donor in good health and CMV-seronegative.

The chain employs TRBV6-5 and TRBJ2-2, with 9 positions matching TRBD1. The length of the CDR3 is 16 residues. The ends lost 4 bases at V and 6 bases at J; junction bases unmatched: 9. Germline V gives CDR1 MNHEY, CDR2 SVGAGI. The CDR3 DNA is TGTGCCAGCAGTTTCCGGGACAGGGTACGGGCCGGGGAGCTGTTTTTT. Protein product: CASSFRDRVRAGELFF.

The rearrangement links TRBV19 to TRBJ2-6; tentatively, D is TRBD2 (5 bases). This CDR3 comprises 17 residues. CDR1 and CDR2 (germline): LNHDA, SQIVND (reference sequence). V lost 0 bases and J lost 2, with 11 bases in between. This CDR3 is CASSIDRTGAGANVLTF. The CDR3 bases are TGTGCCAGTAGTATAGATCGTACCGGGGCTGGGGCCAACGTCCTGACTTTC.

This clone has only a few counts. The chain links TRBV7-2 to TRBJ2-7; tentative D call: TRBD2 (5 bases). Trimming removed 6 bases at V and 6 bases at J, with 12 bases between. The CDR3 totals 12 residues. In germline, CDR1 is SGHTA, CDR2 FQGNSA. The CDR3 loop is CASSKGRGEQYF. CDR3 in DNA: TGTGCCAGCAGTAAAGGACGGGGCGAGCAGTACTTC.

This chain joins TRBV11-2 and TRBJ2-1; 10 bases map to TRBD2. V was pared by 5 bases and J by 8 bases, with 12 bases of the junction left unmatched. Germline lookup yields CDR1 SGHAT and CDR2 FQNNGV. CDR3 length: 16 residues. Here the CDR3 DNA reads TGTGCCAGCAGCGGATTGAGACTAGCGGGTATGGATGAGCAGTTCTTC. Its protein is CASSGLRLAGMDEQFF.

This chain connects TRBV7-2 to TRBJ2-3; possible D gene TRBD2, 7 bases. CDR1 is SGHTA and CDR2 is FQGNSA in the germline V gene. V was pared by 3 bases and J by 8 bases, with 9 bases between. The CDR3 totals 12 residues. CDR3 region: CASSLGGGTQYF. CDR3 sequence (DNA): TGTGCCAGCAGCTTGGGAGGGGGTACGCAGTATTTT.

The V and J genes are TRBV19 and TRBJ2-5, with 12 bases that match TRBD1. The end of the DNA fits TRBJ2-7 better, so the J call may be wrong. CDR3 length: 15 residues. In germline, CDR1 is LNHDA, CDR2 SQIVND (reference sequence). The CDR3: CASSPGQGASYEQYF. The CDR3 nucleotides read TGTGCCAGTAGTCCGGGACAGGGGGCCTCCTACGAGCAGTACTTC.

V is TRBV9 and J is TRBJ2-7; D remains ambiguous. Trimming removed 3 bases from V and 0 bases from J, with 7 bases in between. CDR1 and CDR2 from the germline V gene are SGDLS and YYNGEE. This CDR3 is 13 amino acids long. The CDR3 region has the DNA TGTGCCAGCAGCGCCCCCAGCTCCTACGAGCAGTACTTC. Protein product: CASSAPSSYEQYF.

CDR3 region: CASSPLDRGLYEQYF. CDR3 sequence (DNA): TGTGCCAGCAGCCCCCTGGACAGGGGGCTCTACGAGCAGTACTTC. This chain links TRBV7-2 with TRBJ2-7; 11 nucleotides align to TRBD1. J gave up 3 bases and V 5 bases, and 6 bases lay outside the gene matches. This CDR3 spans 15 amino acids. Germline V CDR1 and CDR2: SGHTA, FQGNSA. Supplemented by reference TRBV7-2 and TRBJ2-7, the full variable domain reads GAGVSQSPSNKVTEKGKDVELRCDPISGHTALYWYRQSLGQGLEFLIYFQGNSAPDKSGLPSDRFSAERTGGSVSTLTIQRTQQEDSAVYLCASSPLDRGLYEQYFGPGTRLTVT.

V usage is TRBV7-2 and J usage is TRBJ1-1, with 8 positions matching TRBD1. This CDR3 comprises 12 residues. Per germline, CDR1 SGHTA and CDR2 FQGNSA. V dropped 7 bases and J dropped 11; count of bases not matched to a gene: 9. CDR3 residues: CASTGQGIVAFF. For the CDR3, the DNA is TGTGCCAGCACCGGACAGGGAATCGTGGCTTTCTTT.

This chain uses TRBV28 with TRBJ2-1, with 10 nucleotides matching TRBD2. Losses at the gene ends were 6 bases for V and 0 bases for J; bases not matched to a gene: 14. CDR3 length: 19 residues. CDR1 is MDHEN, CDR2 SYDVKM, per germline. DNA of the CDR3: TGTGCCAGCAGCCCCCTCCGGACTAGCGGAGGACCCTCCTACAATGAGCAGTTCTTC. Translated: CASSPLRTSGGPSYNEQFF.

The chain's CDR3 is CASAPGLAGVISYNEQFF. The CDR3 coding sequence is TGTGCCAGCGCCCCGGGACTAGCGGGAGTCATTTCCTACAATGAGCAGTTCTTC. The chain employs TRBV7-3 and TRBJ2-1; 14 bases are shared with TRBD2. CDR1 and CDR2 from the germline V gene are SGHTA and FQGTGA. The CDR3 length is 18 residues. With 8 bases clipped from V and 1 base from J, the junction kept 10 bases outside the gene matches.

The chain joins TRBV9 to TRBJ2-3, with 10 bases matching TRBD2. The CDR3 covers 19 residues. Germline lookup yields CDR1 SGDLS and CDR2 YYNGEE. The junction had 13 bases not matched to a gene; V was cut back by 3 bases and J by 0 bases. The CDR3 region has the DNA TGTGCCAGCAGCGCTACTAGCGGGGCCGGAACCCCTAGCACAGATACGCAGTATTTT. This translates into CASSATSGAGTPSTDTQYF. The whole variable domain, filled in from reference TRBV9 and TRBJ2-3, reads DSGVTQTPKHLITATGQRVTLRCSPRSGDLSVYWYQQSLDQGLQFLIQYYNGEERAKGNILERFSAQQFPDLHSELNLSSLELGDSALYFCASSATSGAGTPSTDTQYFGPGTRLTVL.

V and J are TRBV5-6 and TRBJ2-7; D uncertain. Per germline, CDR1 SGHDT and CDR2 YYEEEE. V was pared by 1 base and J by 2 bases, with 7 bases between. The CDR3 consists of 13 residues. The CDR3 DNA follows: TGTGCCAGCAGCTTGTACTCAACCTACGAGCAGTACTTC. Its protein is CASSLYSTYEQYF.

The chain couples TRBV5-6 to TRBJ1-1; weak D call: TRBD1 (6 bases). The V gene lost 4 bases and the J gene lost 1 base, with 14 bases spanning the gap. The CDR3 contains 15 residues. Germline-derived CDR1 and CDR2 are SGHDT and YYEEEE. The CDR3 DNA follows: TGTGCCAGCAGCCTGACCTCGACAGGGAACACTGAAGCTTTCTTT. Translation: CASSLTSTGNTEAFF.

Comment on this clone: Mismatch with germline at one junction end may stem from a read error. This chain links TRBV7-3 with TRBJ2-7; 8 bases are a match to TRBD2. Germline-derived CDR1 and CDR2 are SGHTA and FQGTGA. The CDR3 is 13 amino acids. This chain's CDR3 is CSSSPGLVSEQYF. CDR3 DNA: TGTTCCAGCAGCCCGGGACTAGTCAGCGAGCAGTACTTC.

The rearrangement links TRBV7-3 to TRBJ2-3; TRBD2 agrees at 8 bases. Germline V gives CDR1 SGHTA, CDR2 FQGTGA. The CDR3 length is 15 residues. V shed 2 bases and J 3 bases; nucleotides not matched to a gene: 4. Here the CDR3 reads CASSLGGRRTDTQYF. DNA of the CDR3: TGTGCCAGCAGCTTAGGCGGGAGGAGGACAGATACGCAGTATTTT.

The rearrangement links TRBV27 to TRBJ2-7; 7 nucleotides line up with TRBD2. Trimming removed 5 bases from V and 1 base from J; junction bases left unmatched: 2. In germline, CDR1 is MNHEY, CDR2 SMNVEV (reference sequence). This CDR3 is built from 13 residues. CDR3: CASSIAGSYEQYF. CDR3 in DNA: TGTGCCAGCAGTATAGCGGGTTCCTACGAGCAGTACTTC.

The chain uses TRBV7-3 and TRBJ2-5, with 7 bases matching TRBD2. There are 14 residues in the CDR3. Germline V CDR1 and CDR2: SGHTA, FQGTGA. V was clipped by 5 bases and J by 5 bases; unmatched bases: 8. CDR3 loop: CASSRGGFPETQYF. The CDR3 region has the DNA TGTGCCAGCAGCCGGGGAGGGTTCCCGGAGACCCAGTACTTC.

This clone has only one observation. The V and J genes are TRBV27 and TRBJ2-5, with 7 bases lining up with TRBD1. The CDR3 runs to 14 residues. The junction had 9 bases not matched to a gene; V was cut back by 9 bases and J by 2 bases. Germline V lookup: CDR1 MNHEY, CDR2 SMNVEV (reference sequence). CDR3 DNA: TGTGCCAGAGATATCGTGACAGGGCAAGAGACCCAGTACTTC. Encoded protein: CARDIVTGQETQYF.

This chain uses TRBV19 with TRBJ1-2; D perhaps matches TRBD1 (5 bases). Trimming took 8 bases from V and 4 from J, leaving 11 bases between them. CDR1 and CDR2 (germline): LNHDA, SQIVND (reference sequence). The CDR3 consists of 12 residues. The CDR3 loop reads CASLDTFYGYTF. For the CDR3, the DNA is TGTGCCAGTTTGGACACGTTCTATGGCTACACCTTC.

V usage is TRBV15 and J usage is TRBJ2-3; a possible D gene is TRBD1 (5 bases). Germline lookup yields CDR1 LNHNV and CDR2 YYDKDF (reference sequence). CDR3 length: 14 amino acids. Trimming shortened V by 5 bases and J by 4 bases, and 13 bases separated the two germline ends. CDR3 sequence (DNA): TGTGCCACCAGCGCGCCAGGGCATTCAGATACGCAGTATTTT. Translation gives CATSAPGHSDTQYF.

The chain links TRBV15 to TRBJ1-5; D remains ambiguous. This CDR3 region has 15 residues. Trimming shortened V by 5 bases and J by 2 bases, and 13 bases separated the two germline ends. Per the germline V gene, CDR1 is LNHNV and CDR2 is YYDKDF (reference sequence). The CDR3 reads CATSPSRIGNQPQHF. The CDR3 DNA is TGTGCCACCAGCCCTAGTAGAATCGGCAATCAGCCCCAGCATTTT. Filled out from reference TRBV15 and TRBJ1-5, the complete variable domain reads DAMVIQNPRYQVTQFGKPVTLSCSQTLNHNVMYWYQQKSSQAPKLLFHYYDKDFNNEADTPDNFQSRRPNTSFCFLDIRSPGLGDTAMYLCATSPSRIGNQPQHFGDGTRLSIL.

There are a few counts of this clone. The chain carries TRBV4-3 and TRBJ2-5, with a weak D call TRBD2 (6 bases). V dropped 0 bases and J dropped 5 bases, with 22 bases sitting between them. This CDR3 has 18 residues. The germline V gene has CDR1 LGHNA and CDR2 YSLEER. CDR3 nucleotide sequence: TGCGCCAGCAGCCAAGATCTCGGGATAGTTGCGGGAAAGGAGACCCAGTACTTC. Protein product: CASSQDLGIVAGKETQYF.

Here the CDR3 reads CATLRDRGSYEQYF. In nucleotides, the CDR3 is TGTGCCACGCTCCGGGACAGGGGCTCCTACGAGCAGTACTTC. J is TRBJ2-7 and V is TRBV2, with TRBD1 identical over 10 bases. The V gene's germline CDR1 is SNHLY and CDR2 FYNNEI. Losses at the gene ends were 10 bases for V and 0 bases for J; bases not matched to a gene: 6. The CDR3 is 14 residues long.

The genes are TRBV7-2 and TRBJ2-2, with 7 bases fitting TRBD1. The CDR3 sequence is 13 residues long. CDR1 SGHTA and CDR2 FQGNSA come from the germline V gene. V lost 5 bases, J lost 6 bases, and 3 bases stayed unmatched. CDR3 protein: CASSIRGPGELFF. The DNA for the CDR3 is TGTGCCAGCAGCATAAGGGGGCCCGGGGAGCTGTTTTTT.

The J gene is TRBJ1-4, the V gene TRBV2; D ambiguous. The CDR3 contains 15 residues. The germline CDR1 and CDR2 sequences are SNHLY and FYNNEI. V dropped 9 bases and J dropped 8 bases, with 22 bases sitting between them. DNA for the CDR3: TGTGCCAGATTGGAGGATTCCCTTCGGAGCGAAAAACTGTTTTTT. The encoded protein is CARLEDSLRSEKLFF.

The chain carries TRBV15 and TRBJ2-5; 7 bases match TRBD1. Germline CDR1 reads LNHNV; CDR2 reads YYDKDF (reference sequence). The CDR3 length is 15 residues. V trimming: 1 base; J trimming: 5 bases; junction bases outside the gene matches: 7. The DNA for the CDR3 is TGTGCCACCAGCAGAGCGCTGACAGGGTGGGAGACCCAGTACTTC. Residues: CATSRALTGWETQYF.

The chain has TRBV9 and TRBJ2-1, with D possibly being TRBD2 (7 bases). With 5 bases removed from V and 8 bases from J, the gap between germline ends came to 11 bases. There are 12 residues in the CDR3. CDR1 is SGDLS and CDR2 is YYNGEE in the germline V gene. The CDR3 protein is CASRGRGDEQFF. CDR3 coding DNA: TGTGCCAGCAGAGGGAGGGGGGATGAGCAGTTCTTC.

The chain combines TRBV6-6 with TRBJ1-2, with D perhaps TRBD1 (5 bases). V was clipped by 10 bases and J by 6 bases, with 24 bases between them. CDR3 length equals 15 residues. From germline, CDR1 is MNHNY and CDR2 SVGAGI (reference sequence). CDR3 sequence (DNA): TGTGCCACCATTGGTAATGGACAACCCCTAGATGGCTACACCTTC. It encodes CATIGNGQPLDGYTF.